These T cell receptor beta chains were read from a single sample in a study of T cells in Graves' hyperthyroidism and ophthalmopathy. Each CDR3 protein is one row after TCRdb ran MiXCR on the multiplex PCR reads. The table includes 500,000 to 650,000 distinct CDR3 sequences, about 20% detected once. Sequenced: blood. The receptors were sampled from a man in his forties with Graves' ophthalmopathy. The CDR3 runs from the conserved cysteine through the conserved F or W. D genes are given only for firm matches. Only some rows state a clone size, as once, few, many or a class for expanded clones.

clone_size d_call j_call v_call cdr3_nt cdr3_aa
NA TRBD2 TRBJ2-2 TRBV7-2 TGTGCCAGCAGATTCCCGGGACTAGCGGCCACCGGGGAGCTGTTTTTT CASRFPGLAATGELFF
many TRBD1 TRBJ2-5 TRBV7-8 TGTGCCAGCAGCCTACTAGGGACAGGAGGGGAGACCCAGTACTTC CASSLLGTGGETQYF
NA TRBD1 TRBJ2-1 TRBV6-1 TGTGCCAGCAGGACTATTGGACAGGGGGCCAGGACTAGCTTGTATGAGCAGTTCTTC CASRTIGQGARTSLYEQFF
NA NA TRBJ2-3 TRBV6-1 TGTGCGGTGAAGGGGGATCCTAGCACAGATACGCAGTATTTT CAVKGDPSTDTQYF
NA TRBD1 TRBJ2-6 TRBV10-2 TGCGCCAGCAGTGCGACAGGGGCTCCCCTGGCTGGGGCCAACGTCCTGACTTTC CASSATGAPLAGANVLTF
few TRBD1 TRBJ2-1 TRBV4-1 TGCGCCAGCAGCCAAGGACAGGGTCGCGGCAATGAGCAGTTCTTC CASSQGQGRGNEQFF
NA NA TRBJ2-5 TRBV20-1 TGCAGTGCCATCCTTATTGGAGGACAGTACTTC CSAILIGGQYF
many NA TRBJ2-6 TRBV11-3 TGTGCCAGCAGCTTAGGGAGCACTGGGGCCAACGTCCTGACTTTC CASSLGSTGANVLTF
NA TRBD1 TRBJ1-1 TRBV29-1 TGCAGCGTTGAAACAGGGGGAACAATGAACACTGAAGCTTTCTTT CSVETGGTMNTEAFF
many TRBD1 TRBJ1-2 TRBV2 TGTGCCAGCAGGGCCGGACAGGGAAATGGCTACACCTTC CASRAGQGNGYTF